One sample yielded the 2 T cell receptor beta chains listed below, sequenced in a study of CD8 T cells in Susac syndrome. The authors reverse transcribed about 0.5 to 1 ug RNA with random hexamers. Each CDR3 protein gets one entry after TCRdb re-called the immunoSEQ multiplex PCR reads with MiXCR. This table has over 100,000 distinct CDR3 sequences, 80% to 95% appearing once. The sequenced sample was CD4+ T cells from PBMCs. Receptor source: a human donor in good health.

The rearrangement links TRBV13 to TRBJ1-2; D unresolved. V gave up 1 base and J gave up 4 bases, with 7 bases separating them. Germline assignment: CDR1 PRHDT and CDR2 FYEKMQ (reference sequence). The CDR3 loop spans 13 amino acids. Here the CDR3 reads CASSLEVLYGYTF. The DNA for the CDR3 is TGTGCCAGCAGCTTAGAAGTTCTCTATGGCTACACCTTC.

The chain recombines TRBV7-2 with TRBJ1-1; D is uncertain. CDR1 is SGHTA and CDR2 is FQGNSA in the germline V gene. The V gene lost 7 bases and the J gene lost 2 bases, with 8 bases spanning the gap. The CDR3 runs 12 residues. The CDR3 bases are TGTGCCAGCATCCAACTAAACACTGAAGCTTTCTTT. This translates into CASIQLNTEAFF. Variable domain in full (rest from reference TRBV7-2 and TRBJ1-1): GAGVSQSPSNKVTEKGKDVELRCDPISGHTALYWYRQSLGQGLEFLIYFQGNSAPDKSGLPSDRFSAERTGGSVSTLTIQRTQQEDSAVYLCASIQLNTEAFFGQGTRLTVV.